A selection of T cell receptor beta chains follows, all from one sample in a study of blood T cell repertoires in COVID-19. Some clones are missing from TCRdb's copy, which holds only in-frame ones; the method was immunoSEQ multiplex PCR. The sample records about 180,000 clones, 70% to 90% being singletons. Sequenced: peripheral blood. These receptors were collected from a human donor with active or convalescent COVID-19. The donor label of this sample is uncertain. Both conserved end residues are part of each CDR3. D genes are given only for firm matches. Some rows have no size entry. The others give once, few or many, or a class for an expanded clone.

D gene: NA
J gene: TRBJ2-1
V gene: TRBV7-9
clone size: NA
CDR3 DNA: TGTGCCAGCAGCTTTGGTAACAGCTCCTACAATGAGCAGTTCTTC
CDR3 protein: CASSFGNSSYNEQFF

D gene: NA
J gene: TRBJ2-3
V gene: TRBV7-3
clone size: NA
CDR3 DNA: TGTGCCAGCAGCGCGGGGTTAAATACGCAGTATTTT
CDR3 protein: CASSAGLNTQYF

D gene: NA
J gene: TRBJ2-5
V gene: TRBV24-1
clone size: NA
CDR3 DNA: TGTGCCACCAGTGCTGCGGACAACCAAGAGACCCAGTACTTC
CDR3 protein: CATSAADNQETQYF

D gene: NA
J gene: TRBJ2-3
V gene: TRBV4-1
clone size: NA
CDR3 DNA: TGCGCCAGCAGCCAAGGGGGTGGGCGGGGGCCTCGGCTTACGCAGTATTTT
CDR3 protein: CASSQGGGRGPRLTQYF

D gene: NA
J gene: TRBJ2-5
V gene: TRBV29-1
clone size: NA
CDR3 DNA: TGCAGCGTTGAAGCAGGTGGGGAGACCCAGTACTTC
CDR3 protein: CSVEAGGETQYF

D gene: NA
J gene: TRBJ2-1
V gene: TRBV7-9
clone size: NA
CDR3 DNA: TGTGCCAGCAGCGCACCAGAATCCTACAATGAGCAGTTCTTC
CDR3 protein: CASSAPESYNEQFF

D gene: TRBD2
J gene: TRBJ2-5
V gene: TRBV11-2
clone size: NA
CDR3 DNA: TGTGCCAGCAGCTTAGACGTGGGGGGGATAGGAACCCAGTACTTC
CDR3 protein: CASSLDVGGIGTQYF

D gene: NA
J gene: TRBJ2-1
V gene: TRBV9
clone size: NA
CDR3 DNA: TGTGCCAGCAGCGTAGGGAATAGCGGTTCATACAATGAGCAGTTCTTC
CDR3 protein: CASSVGNSGSYNEQFF

D gene: TRBD1
J gene: TRBJ1-2
V gene: TRBV28
clone size: NA
CDR3 DNA: TGTGCCAGCAGTCTCGAGGGGGCGTTGGTAGGCTACACCTTC
CDR3 protein: CASSLEGALVGYTF

D gene: TRBD1
J gene: TRBJ1-2
V gene: TRBV18
clone size: few
CDR3 DNA: TGTGCCAGCTCTCCCGACAGGGGGCGAGTCTATGGCTACACCTTC
CDR3 protein: CASSPDRGRVYGYTF